This entry features one T cell receptor (beta chain) sequence. The germline gives CDR1 DFQATT, CDR2 SNEGSKA (reference sequence). CDR3 length: 15 amino acids. The data originate from a study of monozygotic twins with inflammatory bowel disease. Nested PCRs (about 15 and 9 cycles, two total) were applied to TCRalpha and TCRbeta cDNA. TCRdb reanalyzed the 5' RACE reads and collapses them to one entry per CDR3 protein, without DNA. The repertoire table contains some 300,000 distinct CDR3 sequences. Each donor had more than 2 ml of blood drawn. The chain has TRBV20-1 and TRBJ2-5; TCRdb's D gene call, TRBD2, goes unchecked for lack of DNA. The sample was blood. The receptor's source is a human donor with ulcerative colitis or Crohn's disease, or a healthy co-twin of an affected twin (not recorded which). CDR3 protein: CSARFGLARQETQYF.